Following are 21 T cell receptor beta chains from one sample sequenced in a study of T cells in Graves' hyperthyroidism and ophthalmopathy. What was amplified from RNA transcripts were TCR beta CDR3 regions. Carried out on the TCR CDR3, a first-round RT-PCR used the HTBI primer set. TCRdb recomputed calls from the multiplex PCR reads with MiXCR, one row per CDR3 protein. The repertoire holds roughly 840,000 distinct CDR3 sequences, around 39% seen once, with 8.9% in the top ten. Specimen: blood. The receptor source for this set is a man aged 18-30 years with Graves' hyperthyroidism.

This clonotype showed up just a few times. Here the CDR3 reads CASSTPREGMNTEAFF. The CDR3 DNA follows: TGTGCCAGCAGCACTCCTCGGGAGGGAATGAACACTGAAGCTTTCTTT. V and J are TRBV7-9 and TRBJ1-1, with D unclear. The CDR3 extends over 16 amino acids. V was shortened by 5 bases and J by 0 bases, with 16 bases between the two germline ends. Germline assignment: CDR1 SEHNR and CDR2 FQNEAQ (reference sequence).

This clonotype was observed at least ten times. V usage is TRBV19 and J usage is TRBJ1-1; possibly TRBD1 for D (5 bases). The CDR3 sequence is 13 residues long. In germline, CDR1 is LNHDA, CDR2 SQIVND (reference sequence). The ends were cut back, 9 bases at V and 0 bases at J, with 11 bases in the middle. The CDR3 bases are TGTGCCAGCCAACAGACAGTGAACACTGAAGCTTTCTTT. This encodes CASQQTVNTEAFF.

This chain joins TRBV2 and TRBJ2-2; maybe TRBD2 (6 bases). The V gene lost 8 bases and the J gene lost 1 base, with 14 bases spanning the gap. The CDR3 runs to 15 residues. Germline assignment: CDR1 SNHLY and CDR2 FYNNEI. CDR3 bases: TGTGCCAGCCACGGGACTGCCAGGAACACCGGGGAGCTGTTTTTT. Amino acid sequence: CASHGTARNTGELFF. The entire variable domain, with the rest obtained from reference TRBV2 and TRBJ2-2, is as follows: EPEVTQTPSHQVTQMGQEVILRCVPISNHLYFYWYRQILGQKVEFLVSFYNNEISEKSEIFDDQFSVERPDGSNFTLKIRSTKLEDSAMYFCASHGTARNTGELFFGEGSRLTVL.

A few counts support this clonotype. CDR3 amino acids: CASSPQGQGRDEQYF. CDR3 coding DNA: TGCGCCAGCAGCCCCCAGGGACAGGGACGAGACGAGCAGTACTTC. The V call is TRBV5-1, the J call TRBJ2-7; 9 positions match TRBD1. The length of the CDR3 is 15 residues. Germline assignment: CDR1 SGHRS and CDR2 YFSETQ. Trimming removed 4 bases from V and 5 bases from J; junction bases left unmatched: 10.

The rearrangement uses TRBV11-2 and TRBJ2-2; 10 nucleotides align to TRBD2. J gave up 6 bases and V 1 base, and 8 bases lay outside the gene matches. The CDR3 is 17 amino acids. Germline assignment: CDR1 SGHAT and CDR2 FQNNGV. The CDR3 sequence: CASSLAWRTSGSGELFF. The CDR3 DNA reads as TGTGCCAGCAGCTTAGCTTGGAGGACTAGCGGCTCCGGGGAGCTGTTTTTT.

The sample holds a few counts of this clonotype. This CDR3 is CASSVEPGMNTEAFF. CDR3 DNA: TGTGCCAGCAGCGTAGAACCAGGAATGAACACTGAAGCTTTCTTT. V is TRBV9 and J is TRBJ1-1, with D uncertain. V was cut by 0 bases and J by 0 bases, with 9 bases left in between. This CDR3 is built from 15 residues. CDR1 and CDR2 (germline): SGDLS, YYNGEE.

This clonotype was seen only once. Just one base apart from a much larger clone, this may be a read error. The conserved phenylalanine or tryptophan normally closing the CDR3 is absent here, so this likely arose from a read error. The chain links TRBV7-6 to TRBJ2-7, with 8 bases aligning to TRBD2. CDR3 length: 14 residues. Germline V lookup: CDR1 SGHVS, CDR2 FNYEAQ. Trimming at V came to 3 bases and at J to 5 bases, leaving 6 bases not matched to a gene. The CDR3 DNA reads TGTGCCAGCAGCTTGACGGGGGGGCGCGACGAGCAGTACCTC. It is translated as CASSLTGGRDEQYL.

This clonotype was recorded many times. The rearrangement joins TRBV3-1 to TRBJ1-1; D might be TRBD1 (6 bases). CDR1 and CDR2 (germline): LGHDT, YNNKEL (reference sequence). Trimming took off 3 bases at V and 8 bases at J, with 7 bases between the two ends. This CDR3 is 11 amino acids long. The CDR3 spells CASSHTGEAFF. DNA for the CDR3: TGTGCCAGCAGCCACACAGGGGAAGCTTTCTTT.

J is TRBJ2-5 and V is TRBV7-2, with 7 bases matching TRBD2. V dropped 5 bases and J dropped 2; count of bases not matched to a gene: 11. CDR3 size: 16 residues. CDR1 is SGHTA, CDR2 FQGNSA, per germline. This chain's CDR3 is CASSPVGLTLQETQYF. The CDR3 DNA reads TGTGCCAGCAGCCCCGTGGGACTAACCCTTCAAGAGACCCAGTACTTC.

V gene TRBV9 combines with J gene TRBJ2-6; 7 bases are a match to TRBD1. The CDR3 sequence is 14 residues long. Trimming took 4 bases from V and 4 from J; bases not matched to a gene: 2. The germline V gene encodes CDR1 SGDLS and CDR2 YYNGEE. CDR3 DNA sequence: TGTGCCAGCAGCACAGGGGAGGGGGCCAACGTCCTGACTTTC. Its translation is CASSTGEGANVLTF.

The rearrangement joins TRBV7-9 to TRBJ1-4; D ambiguous. The CDR3 covers 15 residues. Trimming shortened V by 5 bases and J by 4 bases, and 14 bases separated the two germline ends. The germline gives CDR1 SEHNR, CDR2 FQNEAQ (reference sequence). The CDR3 nucleotides read TGTGCCAGCAGCCACCCGCCGCGGGATAATGAAAAACTGTTTTTT. Translating it yields CASSHPPRDNEKLFF.

This clonotype appeared many times. The chain uses TRBV29-1 and TRBJ1-1, with a tentative D call TRBD1 (6 bases). CDR3 length equals 13 residues. The V gene lost 4 bases and the J gene lost 4 bases, with 13 bases spanning the gap. The germline V gene has CDR1 SQVTM and CDR2 ANQGSEA. The CDR3 DNA sequence: TGCAGCGTTGGGGAAGGGGGTACCACTGAAGCTTTCTTT. Amino acid sequence: CSVGEGGTTEAFF.

The chain has TRBV7-9 and TRBJ2-5; D unresolved. Trimming removed 8 bases at V and 2 bases at J, with 27 bases between. The germline CDR1 and CDR2 sequences are SEHNR and FQNEAQ (reference sequence). The CDR3 consists of 18 residues. The CDR3 protein is CASGGLGLGDSPQETQYF. CDR3 DNA: TGTGCCAGCGGTGGATTAGGGCTCGGAGATTCACCACAAGAGACCCAGTACTTC.

This clonotype was counted ten times or more. The chain links TRBV29-1 to TRBJ1-4; D call uncertain. The CDR3 is 13 residues long. The germline V gene encodes CDR1 SQVTM and CDR2 ANQGSEA. V was pared by 3 bases and J by 7 bases, with 12 bases between. DNA for the CDR3: TGCAGCGTTGACGGAGGGTTGGGTGAAAAACTGTTTTTT. This translates into CSVDGGLGEKLFF.

Details on this clonotype: A junction boundary mismatches the germline segment, possibly from a read error. CDR3 sequence (DNA): TGTGCCGGTAGTACTTACGACAGGGCCGGGACTGAAGCCTTCTTT. Residues: CAGSTYDRAGTEAFF. The V call is TRBV19, the J call TRBJ1-1; TRBD1 agrees at 7 bases. This CDR3 comprises 15 residues. Germline values: CDR1 LNHDA, CDR2 SQIVND (reference sequence).

The rearrangement uses TRBV20-1 and TRBJ1-1; D is possibly TRBD1 (5 bases). The CDR3 has 14 amino acids. CDR1 and CDR2 (germline): DFQATT, SNEGSKA (reference sequence). The V end was cut by 0 bases, the J end by 5 bases, with 13 bases between. The DNA of the CDR3 is TGCAGTGCTAGAGAGGCAGGATGGGGGACTGAAGCTTTCTTT. Amino acid sequence: CSAREAGWGTEAFF.

This rearrangement joins TRBV12-3 or TRBV12-4 to TRBJ1-2; D ambiguous. Between the trimmed V and J ends, which lost 1 base and 3 bases, there was a span of 6 bases. This CDR3 contains 13 residues. The CDR3 sequence is CASSLGVHYGYTF. DNA of the CDR3: TGTGCCAGCAGTTTAGGGGTGCACTATGGCTACACCTTC.

This clonotype was picked up many times. V is TRBV7-2 and J is TRBJ2-5; D is uncertain. Trimming pared 6 bases from V and 3 bases from J, leaving 5 bases between. The CDR3 spans 11 residues. Germline V gene sequence: CDR1 SGHTA, CDR2 FQGNSA. The CDR3 nucleotides are TGTGCCAGCAGGTCGGAAGAGACCCAGTACTTC. Translated, it gives CASRSEETQYF.

This rearrangement joins TRBV10-3 to TRBJ2-5; 7 nucleotides line up with TRBD1. This CDR3 has 15 residues. Losses at the gene ends were 0 bases for V and 5 bases for J; bases not matched to a gene: 6. CDR1 is ENHRY and CDR2 is SYGVKD in the germline V gene. CDR3 nucleotide sequence: TGTGCCATCAGTGAGTCAGGGGGCGAGGGGGAGACCCAGTACTTC. Its protein is CAISESGGEGETQYF.

The chain joins TRBV6-1 to TRBJ1-5; 9 bases match TRBD1. Trimming took 6 bases from V and 0 from J; bases not matched to a gene: 9. Germline CDR1 and CDR2: MNHNS and SASEGT. CDR3 size: 17 residues. The CDR3 DNA reads TGTGCCAGCAGCGGCGGGACAGGGAGTTATAGCAATCAGCCCCAGCATTTT. Translation: CASSGGTGSYSNQPQHF.

This clonotype was seen at least ten times. The V call is TRBV7-9, the J call TRBJ1-6, with TRBD1 identical over 8 bases. The CDR3 has 13 residues. Germline loops: CDR1 SEHNR, CDR2 FQNEAQ (reference sequence). The ends lost 5 bases at V and 14 bases at J; junction bases unmatched: 8. The CDR3 nucleotides read TGTGCCAGCAGCCAGGGACAGGCAGGGGCCCTCCACTTT. Translation: CASSQGQAGALHF.